A single sample is the source of the 28 T cell receptor beta chains below, sequenced in a study of blood T cells in healthy people across ages. Primers used in a second PCR of about 7 to 12 cycles were a sample-barcoded 5' primer and a J-beta primer mix. TCRdb re-called the 5' RACE reads through MiXCR, storing one row per CDR3 protein. The data hold approximately 580,000 distinct CDR3 sequences, with less than 25% observed a single time. The data also belong to a second study, concerning T cells of mothers and their children.

Material: blood. All receptors derive from a boy aged 5-17 years in good health.

J is TRBJ2-7 and V is TRBV3-1; D gene unclear. The DNA end is a closer match to TRBJ2-5, so the J assignment may be wrong. The CDR3 extends over 12 amino acids. The germline gives CDR1 LGHDT, CDR2 YNNKEL (reference sequence). Here the CDR3 reads CASSQVVETQYF. The CDR3 bases are TGTGCCAGCAGCCAAGTCGTCGAGACCCAGTACTTC.

In this sample, this clonotype turned up a few times. The chain recombines TRBV28 with TRBJ2-2, with 12 bases aligning to TRBD2. The junction had 11 bases not matched to a gene; V was cut back by 6 bases and J by 3 bases. From germline, CDR1 is MDHEN and CDR2 SYDVKM. The CDR3 consists of 18 residues. In DNA form, the CDR3 reads TGTGCCAGCAGCCCGGCGCCAAGACTAGCGGGGGACACCGGGGAGCTGTTTTTT. This translates into CASSPAPRLAGDTGELFF.

The V call is TRBV28, the J call TRBJ2-7, with D unresolved. The CDR3 spans 11 residues. Germline V gives CDR1 MDHEN, CDR2 SYDVKM. V dropped 8 bases and J dropped 2 bases, with 7 bases sitting between them. The CDR3 region is CASGVAYEQYF. In DNA, the CDR3 is TGTGCCAGCGGAGTAGCCTACGAGCAGTACTTC.

The genes are TRBV20-1 and TRBJ2-6; 10 bases are shared with TRBD1. Per the germline V gene, CDR1 is DFQATT and CDR2 is SNEGSKA (reference sequence). V dropped 5 bases and J dropped 0; count of bases not matched to a gene: 4. This CDR3 region has 16 residues. CDR3 residues: CSARDRGGSGANVLTF. DNA of the CDR3: TGCAGTGCTCGGGACAGGGGAGGCTCTGGGGCCAACGTCCTGACTTTC.

V usage is TRBV12-3 or TRBV12-4 and J usage is TRBJ1-4, with a weak D call TRBD1 (5 bases). The V end lost 2 bases, the J end lost 7 bases, and 11 bases lay between the germline ends. This CDR3 is 14 amino acids long. Here the CDR3 reads CASSLTGVLEKLFF. CDR3 DNA: TGTGCCAGCAGTTTAACGGGGGTTCTTGAAAAACTGTTTTTT.

The chain links TRBV14 to TRBJ2-7; tentatively, D is TRBD2 (6 bases). V was clipped by 0 bases and J by 10 bases, with 19 bases between them. The CDR3 length is 15 residues. Germline CDR1 reads SGHDN; CDR2 reads FVKESK. CDR3 loop: CASSQELLGNGGQYF. The CDR3 DNA reads as TGTGCCAGCAGCCAAGAGTTACTAGGAAACGGGGGACAGTACTTC.

This clonotype showed up just a few times. V and J are TRBV7-2 and TRBJ2-5; D gene uncertain. The better agreement between TRBJ2-1 and the DNA end casts doubt on the J call. There are 13 residues in the CDR3. Germline loops: CDR1 SGHTA, CDR2 FQGNSA. CDR3 loop: CASSLVSIGEQFF. The CDR3 nucleotides are TGTGCCAGCAGCTTAGTGTCCATCGGTGAGCAGTTCTTC.

V is TRBV20-1 and J is TRBJ2-1; possibly TRBD1 or TRBD2 for D (5 bases each). CDR1 is DFQATT, CDR2 SNEGSKA, per germline (reference sequence). This CDR3 region has 15 residues. Trimming took off 5 bases at V and 0 bases at J, with 14 bases between the two ends. CDR3 DNA: TGCAGTGCTCCCCCACCGGGGCGCTCCTACAATGAGCAGTTCTTC. This encodes CSAPPPGRSYNEQFF.

Here the CDR3 DNA reads TGTGCCACCAGCAGAGATCGCCTTTCGAGTGAGCCCCAGTACTTC. Amino acid sequence: CATSRDRLSSEPQYF. V usage is TRBV15 and J usage is TRBJ2-5; D gene unclear. Trimming removed 0 bases from V and 9 bases from J, with 17 bases in between. CDR3 length equals 15 residues. Germline V gives CDR1 LNHNV, CDR2 YYDKDF (reference sequence).

This clonotype has just a few counts. The gene calls are TRBV20-1 and TRBJ1-5; the D is unclear. CDR1 is DFQATT, CDR2 SNEGSKA, per germline (reference sequence). The length of the CDR3 is 13 residues. Trimming cost V 7 bases and J 3 bases, with 13 bases left between them. The CDR3 sequence: CSGQGGSNQPQHF. The CDR3 region has the DNA TGCAGTGGGCAAGGCGGTTCCAATCAGCCCCAGCATTTT.

Only a few counts were recorded for this clonotype. The chain joins TRBV18 to TRBJ2-7; D gene ambiguous. Germline values: CDR1 KGHSH, CDR2 LQKENI. The CDR3 is 14 residues long. The ends were cut back, 8 bases at V and 5 bases at J, with 19 bases in the middle. CDR3 in DNA: TGTGCCAGCCGAGTTGGGTCAGCGAAAGACGAGCAGTACTTC. Protein sequence: CASRVGSAKDEQYF.

This clonotype turned up a few times. The chain carries TRBV6-2 or TRBV6-3 and TRBJ2-5, with D perhaps TRBD1 (6 bases). CDR3 length: 13 residues. Deletions cut 7 bases from V and 9 bases from J, with 18 bases between. Germline V gives CDR1 MNHEY, CDR2 SVGEGT. The CDR3 is CASTADSKRAQYF. The CDR3 nucleotides read TGTGCCAGCACCGCGGACAGTAAGAGGGCCCAGTACTTC.

V and J are TRBV11-2 and TRBJ2-2, with D perhaps assigned TRBD1 or TRBD2 (6 bases each). This CDR3 is built from 19 residues. Per the germline V gene, CDR1 is SGHAT and CDR2 is FQNNGV. The germline V and J ends were trimmed by 6 bases and 0 bases, with 23 bases remaining between them. The CDR3 is CASRVKQTRGLSNTGELFF. In DNA, the CDR3 is TGTGCCAGCAGGGTGAAGCAAACCAGGGGACTGTCGAACACCGGGGAGCTGTTTTTT.

This clonotype was seen at least ten times. The rearrangement joins TRBV29-1 to TRBJ2-1; 8 positions match TRBD2. This CDR3 spans 14 amino acids. Germline CDR1 reads SQVTM; CDR2 reads ANQGSEA. Trimming removed 3 bases from V and 6 bases from J; junction bases left unmatched: 7. CDR3 residues: CSVDNLAGANEQFF. The DNA of the CDR3 is TGCAGCGTTGACAACCTAGCGGGCGCCAATGAGCAGTTCTTC.

This clonotype was recorded once. The rearrangement links TRBV4-1 to TRBJ2-2; 10 nucleotides match TRBD1. V lost 1 base to trimming and J lost 6 bases; unmatched junction nucleotides: 14. The germline V gene encodes CDR1 MGHRA and CDR2 YSYEKL. The CDR3 length is 19 residues. The CDR3 sequence: CASSQVIFRRDRGPGELFF. CDR3 coding DNA: TGCGCCAGCAGCCAAGTAATTTTTCGCCGGGACAGGGGCCCCGGGGAGCTGTTTTTT.

The genes are TRBV11-2 and TRBJ1-2; the match to TRBD1 covers 8 bases. This CDR3 is built from 18 residues. The V and J ends lost 2 bases and 8 bases, in that order; junction bases with no gene match: 19. The germline V gene encodes CDR1 SGHAT and CDR2 FQNNGV. The CDR3 DNA follows: TGTGCCAGCAGCTTAAGGGTCGGTAGTCAGGACAGGGATTTCGGCTACACCTTC. Protein sequence: CASSLRVGSQDRDFGYTF.

The chain employs TRBV10-3 and TRBJ2-2; a possible D gene is TRBD1 (6 bases). The CDR3 length is 14 residues. The germline V gene has CDR1 ENHRY and CDR2 SYGVKD. V was cut by 3 bases and J by 7 bases, with 12 bases left in between. The CDR3 is CAISDRARGGELFF. CDR3 DNA: TGTGCCATCAGTGATAGGGCCAGGGGCGGGGAGCTGTTTTTT.

The chain carries TRBV7-9 and TRBJ1-6, with TRBD1 as a possible D gene (6 bases). CDR3 length equals 16 residues. Germline V gene data show CDR1 as SEHNR and CDR2 as FQNEAQ (reference sequence). The V gene lost 5 bases and the J gene lost 10 bases, with 21 bases spanning the gap. The chain's CDR3 is CASSARQVNRISPLHF. CDR3 DNA: TGTGCCAGCAGCGCCAGACAGGTTAACCGGATCTCACCCCTCCACTTT.

This clonotype occurred a few times. The chain has TRBV9 and TRBJ2-1, with a tentative D call TRBD1 (5 bases). From germline, CDR1 is SGDLS and CDR2 YYNGEE. This CDR3 region has 15 residues. The V and J ends lost 1 base and 4 bases respectively, with 12 bases between them. CDR3 protein: CASSVRGESYNEQFF. The CDR3, as DNA: TGTGCCAGCAGCGTAAGGGGCGAGTCTTACAATGAGCAGTTCTTC.

This chain joins TRBV29-1 and TRBJ2-3; D remains ambiguous. From germline, CDR1 is SQVTM and CDR2 ANQGSEA. V gave up 5 bases and J gave up 10 bases, with 10 bases separating them. The CDR3 is 10 residues long. The CDR3 DNA sequence: TGCAGCGTTCCCGGCCGGGCGCAGTATTTT. This sequence encodes CSVPGRAQYF.

This clonotype was counted only a few times. The chain carries TRBV12-3 or TRBV12-4 and TRBJ1-1; D gene uncertain. V was trimmed by 6 bases and J by 1 base, leaving 12 bases between them. CDR3 size: 14 residues. The CDR3 region is CASSLYGENTEAFF. DNA of the CDR3: TGTGCCAGCAGCCTGTATGGGGAGAACACTGAAGCTTTCTTT.

This clonotype was detected ten times or more. The gene calls are TRBV6-6 and TRBJ1-5, with 11 positions matching TRBD1. Germline V gives CDR1 MNHNY, CDR2 SVGAGI (reference sequence). V shed 5 bases, J shed 4 bases, and the junction held 7 bases outside the gene matches. The CDR3 loop spans 16 amino acids. The CDR3 coding sequence is TGTGCCAGCAGTGGCCCGGGACAGGGGGGGAATCAGCCCCAGCATTTT. As protein: CASSGPGQGGNQPQHF.

This clonotype was picked up a small number of times. The chain couples TRBV28 to TRBJ1-4; 10 positions match TRBD1. The germline V gene has CDR1 MDHEN and CDR2 SYDVKM. The junction had 10 bases not matched to a gene; V was cut back by 5 bases and J by 7 bases. This CDR3 has 16 amino acids. The DNA of the CDR3 is TGTGCCAGCAGTCGCGACAGGGGGCTATATGGTGAAAAACTGTTTTTT. It translates to CASSRDRGLYGEKLFF.

In its sample, this clonotype was seen a few times. The J gene is TRBJ1-3, the V gene TRBV7-2; no clear D gene. This CDR3 region has 15 residues. CDR1 and CDR2 from the germline V gene are SGHTA and FQGNSA. Trimming left V 1 base short and J 0 bases short, with 7 bases between. In nucleotides, the CDR3 is TGTGCCAGCAGCTTAGACTTCTACTCTGGAAACACCATATATTTT. This gives the protein CASSLDFYSGNTIYF.

This rearrangement joins TRBV9 to TRBJ2-1, with no clear D. Trimming took 0 bases from V and 3 from J, leaving 13 bases between them. The CDR3 is 16 residues long. Germline V lookup: CDR1 SGDLS, CDR2 YYNGEE. CDR3 protein: CASSVELIQNYNEQFF. The CDR3 DNA sequence: TGTGCCAGCAGCGTAGAACTCATACAAAACTACAATGAGCAGTTCTTC.

This clonotype has just a few counts. The chain carries TRBV4-2 and TRBJ1-1; D gene unclear. CDR1 LGHNA and CDR2 YNFKEQ come from the germline V gene. There are 13 residues in the CDR3. V lost 2 bases and J lost 1, with 5 bases in between. This CDR3 is CASSQTENTEAFF. In DNA form, the CDR3 reads TGTGCCAGCAGCCAAACAGAGAACACTGAAGCTTTCTTT.

The V call is TRBV29-1, the J call TRBJ1-2; 12 nucleotides match TRBD1. Germline V gene sequence: CDR1 SQVTM, CDR2 ANQGSEA. The J segment lost 2 bases and the V segment lost 6 bases, leaving 1 base of the junction unmatched. The CDR3 is 13 residues long. DNA of the CDR3: TGCAGCGTCGGGACAGGGGGCAACTATGGCTACACCTTC. It specifies CSVGTGGNYGYTF. Together with reference TRBV29-1 and TRBJ1-2, the CDR3 gives the full variable domain: SAVISQKPSRDICQRGTSLTIQCQVDSQVTMMFWYRQQPGQSLTLIATANQGSEATYESGFVIDKFPISRPNLTFSTLTVSNMSPEDSSIYLCSVGTGGNYGYTFGSGTRLTVV.

This clonotype was detected a few times. The chain uses TRBV28 and TRBJ2-7; 12 nucleotides line up with TRBD2. CDR3 length: 16 amino acids. Germline CDR1 MDHEN, CDR2 SYDVKM. The J segment lost 9 bases and the V segment lost 3 bases, leaving 12 bases of the junction unmatched. The CDR3 protein is CASSFGRTSGALMQYF. DNA of the CDR3: TGTGCCAGCAGTTTCGGCCGGACTAGCGGGGCCCTGATGCAGTACTTC.